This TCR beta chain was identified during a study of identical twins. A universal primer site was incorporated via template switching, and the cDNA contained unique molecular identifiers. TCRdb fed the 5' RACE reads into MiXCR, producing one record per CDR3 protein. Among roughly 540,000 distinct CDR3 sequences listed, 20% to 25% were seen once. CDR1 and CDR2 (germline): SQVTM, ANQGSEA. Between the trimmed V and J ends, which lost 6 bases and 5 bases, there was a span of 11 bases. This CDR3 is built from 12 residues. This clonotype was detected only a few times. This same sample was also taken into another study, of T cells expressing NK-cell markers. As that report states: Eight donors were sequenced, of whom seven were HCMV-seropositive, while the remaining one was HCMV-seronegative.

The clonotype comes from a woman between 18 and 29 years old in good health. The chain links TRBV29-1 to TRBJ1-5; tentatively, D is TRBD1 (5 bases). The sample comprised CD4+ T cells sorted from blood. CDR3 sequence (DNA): TGCAGCGTGGGGGACGGAGATCAGCCCCAGCATTTT. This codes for CSVGDGDQPQHF.